This TCR beta chain is from a study of blood T cell repertoires in COVID-19. CDR1 and CDR2 (germline): LGHDT, YNNKEL (reference sequence). The CDR3 consists of 18 residues. Losses at the gene ends were 4 bases for V and 3 bases for J; bases not matched to a gene: 14. The table came from immunoSEQ multiplex PCR; TCRdb's copy has only in-frame clones and leaves some out. The table has about 91,000 clones, around 90% seen once. What was sequenced was peripheral blood. J is TRBJ2-3 and V is TRBV3-1 (or the pseudogene TRBV3-2); 9 nucleotides agree with TRBD2. The receptor's source is a woman of 80 years or more with active COVID-19. CDR3 sequence reads: CASSPPLAGVIMTDTQYF. In DNA form, the CDR3 reads TGTGCCAGCAGCCCCCCGTTAGCGGGAGTAATAATGACAGATACGCAGTATTTT.